The clone carrying this T cell receptor beta chain appeared a single time. 60 Vbeta and 13 Jbeta primers were used in PCR. Measured with immunoSEQ multiplex PCR; TCRdb has only the in-frame clones, and not every one. The repertoire has approximately 100,000 clones, 60% to 85% of them found once; the top ten carry approximately 2.5%. This sample is part of a study of cytomegalovirus exposure and HLA in healthy donors. CDR3 length: 13 residues. Per germline, CDR1 SGDLS and CDR2 YYNGEE. V was pared by 3 bases and J by 5 bases, with 5 bases of the junction left unmatched. The source of this sequence is a female donor in good health and CMV-seronegative. Sequenced material: PBMCs. V is TRBV9 and J is TRBJ2-7; TRBD1 matches at 7 bases. CDR3 protein: CASSDGTEDEQYF. The CDR3 DNA follows: TGTGCCAGCAGCGACGGGACAGAGGACGAGCAGTACTTC.